These T cell receptor beta chains were read from a single sample in a study of T-cell reconstitution after alpha-beta-depleted transplantation in children. TCRdb fed the PCR reads into MiXCR, producing one record per CDR3 protein. The sample holds more than 550,000 distinct CDR3 sequences, about 11% seen once. The sample was PBMCs from the stem cell graft donor, taken from the stem cell graft. Receptors originate from a human donor who donated a stem cell graft to a child with acute myeloid leukemia. Both conserved end residues are part of each CDR3. Each record gives: J gene, V gene, D gene, clone size, CDR3 protein, CDR3 DNA. The D gene is left open where the match is weak. Expanded clones get a size class; other rows say once, few or many, or leave the size out.

TRBJ2-5	TRBV27	TRBD1	-	CASSLSDRTQETQYF	TGTGCCAGCAGTTTATCGGACAGGACCCAAGAGACCCAGTACTTC
TRBJ2-2	TRBV5-6	-	many	CASSLPKKGGNTGELFF	TGTGCCAGCAGCTTGCCGAAGAAGGGTGGGAACACCGGGGAGCTGTTTTTT
TRBJ2-7	TRBV2	TRBD2	once	CASRSLAATEQYF	TGTGCCAGCAGATCACTAGCGGCTACAGAGCAGTACTTC
TRBJ2-2	TRBV29-1	TRBD2	many	CSVGLAGAPGTGELFF	TGCAGCGTGGGACTAGCGGGAGCCCCGGGGACCGGGGAGCTGTTTTTT
TRBJ1-4	TRBV2	-	-	CASSLLQGGPKKLFF	TGTGCCAGCAGTCTCCTACAGGGAGGGCCCAAAAAACTGTTTTTT
TRBJ1-3	TRBV6-5	-	-	CASSWTPTPSGNTIYF	TGTGCCAGCAGTTGGACACCTACCCCCTCTGGAAACACCATATATTTT
TRBJ2-3	TRBV20-1	TRBD2	-	CSARDLAGADTQYF	TGCAGTGCTAGAGATCTCGCGGGGGCAGATACGCAGTATTTT
TRBJ2-5	TRBV20-1	TRBD2	-	CSARRGTSGTQETQYF	TGCAGTGCTAGAAGAGGGACTAGCGGGACCCAAGAGACCCAGTACTTC
TRBJ2-7	TRBV6-5	TRBD1	many	CASSYSLLGTGPYEQYF	TGTGCCAGCAGTTACTCACTTTTAGGGACAGGCCCCTACGAGCAGTACTTC
TRBJ1-4	TRBV27	-	many	CASMNRVAEKLFF	TGTGCCAGCATGAACAGGGTTGCGGAAAAACTGTTTTTT
TRBJ2-2	TRBV6-2/TRBV6-3	-	-	CASSYSIGSPTGELFF	TGTGCCAGCAGTTACTCGATCGGGAGCCCGACCGGGGAGCTGTTTTTT
TRBJ1-5	TRBV20-1	-	few	CSASPDSNQPQHF	TGCAGTGCTAGTCCCGATAGCAATCAGCCCCAGCATTTT
TRBJ1-2	TRBV16	-	-	CASSQSGRDYYKGYTF	TGTGCCAGCAGCCAATCCGGTCGAGATTACTATAAGGGCTACACCTTC
TRBJ2-7	TRBV28	TRBD1	-	CASSLGRTGVSYEQYF	TGTGCCAGCAGTTTGGGACGGACAGGCGTCTCCTACGAGCAGTACTTC
TRBJ2-1	TRBV29-1	TRBD2	-	CSASLLAVAENEQFF	TGCAGCGCCTCCCTCCTAGCGGTTGCGGAGAATGAGCAGTTCTTC
TRBJ2-1	TRBV29-1	TRBD1	-	CSVTGGNEQFF	TGCAGCGTTACAGGGGGGAATGAGCAGTTCTTC
TRBJ2-1	TRBV7-3	-	few	CASSRGIGYNEQFF	TGTGCCAGCAGCCGAGGGATCGGCTACAATGAGCAGTTCTTC
TRBJ2-7	TRBV6-1	-	many	CASSETNHYEQYF	TGTGCCAGCAGTGAAACAAACCACTACGAGCAGTACTTC
TRBJ1-3	TRBV6-1	TRBD1	-	CASSPPPGDRYSGNTIYF	TGTGCCAGCAGTCCCCCACCGGGGGACAGATACTCTGGAAACACCATATATTTT
TRBJ1-1	TRBV29-1	-	-	CSVFGNTEAFF	TGCAGCGTCTTTGGAAACACTGAAGCTTTCTTT
TRBJ2-7	TRBV12-3/TRBV12-4	TRBD2	-	CASSAIAGERGEQYF	TGTGCCAGCAGTGCCATAGCGGGGGAAAGGGGCGAGCAGTACTTC
TRBJ1-1	TRBV15	-	few	CATSRVTNEAFF	TGTGCCACCAGCAGAGTGACAAATGAAGCTTTCTTT
TRBJ2-7	TRBV29-1	TRBD1	-	CSVTGATYEQYF	TGCAGCGTTACAGGGGCTACCTACGAGCAGTACTTC
TRBJ2-7	TRBV7-2	TRBD2	many	CASSLSGTSGIYEQYF	TGTGCCAGCAGCTTGTCCGGGACTAGCGGGATCTACGAGCAGTACTTC
TRBJ2-1	TRBV9	-	many	CASSVVGRTPPNEQFF	TGTGCCAGCAGCGTAGTTGGCAGGACCCCTCCAAATGAGCAGTTCTTC
TRBJ2-3	TRBV7-2	-	-	CASSLPAGTTDTQYF	TGTGCCAGCAGCTTACCAGCGGGTACCACAGATACGCAGTATTTT
TRBJ1-1	TRBV20-1	TRBD1	-	CRTVSRDRGNTEAFF	TGCAGGACAGTTTCCCGGGACAGGGGGAACACTGAAGCTTTCTTT
TRBJ1-3	TRBV12-3/TRBV12-4	-	few	CASSLALTSSGNTIYF	TGTGCCAGCAGTTTAGCGCTTACAAGCTCTGGAAACACCATATATTTT
TRBJ1-1	TRBV20-1	-	many	CSARPNTEAFF	TGCAGTGCTAGGCCGAACACTGAAGCTTTCTTT
TRBJ2-4	TRBV9	TRBD1	few	CASSETGSNIQYF	TGTGCCAGCAGCGAGACAGGGTCAAACATTCAGTACTTC
TRBJ2-1	TRBV25-1	-	-	CASLRGDDYNEQFF	TGTGCCAGCCTTCGGGGAGATGACTACAATGAGCAGTTCTTC
TRBJ1-2	TRBV2	-	many	CARGASGHTGYTF	TGTGCCAGGGGGGCCTCAGGTCATACTGGCTACACCTTC
TRBJ1-1	TRBV20-1	-	few	CSARAPRATEAFF	TGCAGTGCTAGAGCCCCCAGGGCAACTGAAGCTTTCTTT
TRBJ2-3	TRBV20-1	-	many	CSARAPPGAGGTDTQYF	TGCAGTGCTAGAGCACCACCCGGAGCGGGTGGCACAGATACGCAGTATTTT
TRBJ2-1	TRBV2	-	many	CASSAGTEQFF	TGTGCCAGCAGTGCCGGGACTGAGCAGTTCTTC
TRBJ2-2	TRBV10-3	TRBD2	-	CAISVGTSVNTGELFF	TGTGCCATCAGTGTCGGGACTAGCGTGAACACCGGGGAGCTGTTTTTT
TRBJ2-7	TRBV5-1	TRBD2	many	CASSPGLAGDFYEQYF	TGCGCCAGCAGCCCGGGACTAGCGGGAGATTTCTACGAGCAGTACTTC
TRBJ1-6	TRBV5-1	-	-	CASSLEASRGDSPLHF	TGCGCCAGCAGCTTGGAGGCCAGCCGCGGAGATTCACCCCTCCACTTT
TRBJ1-1	TRBV6-5	-	many	CASSYSGQPMNTEAFF	TGTGCCAGCAGTTACTCGGGGCAGCCAATGAACACTGAAGCTTTCTTT
TRBJ2-3	TRBV29-1	-	-	CSVALRAGQADTQYF	TGCAGCGTTGCCCTGCGCGCAGGGCAAGCAGATACGCAGTATTTT
TRBJ1-5	TRBV25-1	-	many	CASMTDNQPQHF	TGTGCCAGCATGACAGACAATCAGCCCCAGCATTTT
TRBJ2-7	TRBV10-3	-	many	CAISDRESSYEQYF	TGTGCCATCAGTGACCGGGAGAGCTCCTACGAGCAGTACTTC
TRBJ2-5	TRBV5-5	-	-	CASTRTYRVQETQYF	TGTGCCAGCACGAGGACTTACAGGGTCCAAGAGACCCAGTACTTC
TRBJ2-7	TRBV4-1	-	-	CASSQPQGYEQYF	TGCGCCAGCAGCCAACCCCAAGGCTACGAGCAGTACTTC
TRBJ1-1	TRBV18	TRBD1	-	CASSPRVQGANTEAFF	TGTGCCAGCTCACCACGGGTACAGGGGGCGAACACTGAAGCTTTCTTT
TRBJ2-5	TRBV29-1	-	-	CSVEYRVGETQYF	TGCAGCGTTGAATACAGGGTGGGGGAGACCCAGTACTTC
TRBJ2-7	TRBV21-1	-	-	CASSKEGRATYEQYF	TGTGCCAGCAGCAAAGAGGGCAGGGCCACCTACGAGCAGTACTTC
TRBJ2-7	TRBV6-5	TRBD2	many	CASSYIAGGLEQYF	TGTGCCAGCAGTTACATTGCGGGAGGGCTCGAGCAGTACTTC
TRBJ2-2	TRBV10-3	-	many	CAIRGITGELFF	TGTGCCATCAGGGGGATCACCGGGGAGCTGTTTTTT
TRBJ2-1	TRBV5-1	TRBD2	few	CASSFGGSGNEQFF	TGCGCCAGCAGCTTCGGCGGGAGCGGCAATGAGCAGTTCTTC
TRBJ2-7	TRBV7-3	TRBD1	many	CASSLQAGTEYEQYF	TGTGCCAGCAGCTTACAGGCCGGGACAGAGTACGAGCAGTACTTC
TRBJ2-7	TRBV9	-	-	CASGRGTRDEQYF	TGTGCCAGTGGGAGGGGGACAAGGGACGAGCAGTACTTC